The 15 T cell receptor beta chains in this list originate from one sample, sequenced in a study of cytomegalovirus exposure and HLA in healthy donors. The PCR made use of 60 Vbeta and 13 Jbeta primers. Measured with immunoSEQ multiplex PCR; TCRdb has only the in-frame clones, and not every one. The sample carries about 180,000 clones, 75% to 85% recorded once. Sequencing was done on a sample of PBMCs. The source of these receptors is a woman aged 25 to 39 in good health and CMV-seropositive.

The sample holds a few counts of this clone. The rearrangement uses TRBV2 and TRBJ2-5, with 12 bases lining up with TRBD2. The DNA end is a closer match to TRBJ2-7, so the J assignment may be wrong. The CDR3 runs to 15 residues. The germline gives CDR1 SNHLY, CDR2 FYNNEI. CDR3 bases: TGTGCCAGCAGTGAAAGGCTAGCGGGGGGGGGCGAGCAGTACTTC. Its protein product is CASSERLAGGGEQYF.

This chain connects TRBV7-2 to TRBJ2-5; D is perhaps TRBD2 (5 bases). CDR1 SGHTA and CDR2 FQGNSA come from the germline V gene. The ends were cut back, 4 bases at V and 1 base at J, with 16 bases in the middle. This CDR3 has 16 residues. The CDR3, as DNA: TGTGCCAGCAGCTCCAAGCCCGGACTGATCCAAGAGACCCAGTACTTC. It is translated as CASSSKPGLIQETQYF.

The table lists this clone with a count of one. The chain employs TRBV7-2 and TRBJ2-3; 12 bases agree with TRBD2. CDR3 length: 18 amino acids. The germline CDR1 and CDR2 sequences are SGHTA and FQGNSA. With 1 base clipped from V and 0 bases from J, the junction kept 5 bases outside the gene matches. CDR3 region: CASSLVLAGGPSTDTQYF. The DNA for the CDR3 is TGTGCCAGCAGCTTAGTACTAGCGGGGGGTCCTAGCACAGATACGCAGTATTTT.

The chain is built from TRBV27 and TRBJ2-7; tentative D call: TRBD1 (5 bases). This CDR3 region has 13 residues. V lost 6 bases and J lost 2, with 11 bases in between. From germline, CDR1 is MNHEY and CDR2 SMNVEV (reference sequence). The CDR3 DNA is TGTGCCAGCAGGATAGGGGCCGCCTACGAGCAGTACTTC. It specifies CASRIGAAYEQYF.

V and J are TRBV5-5 and TRBJ2-1; TRBD1 aligns across 7 bases. This CDR3 is 15 amino acids long. In germline, CDR1 is SGHKS, CDR2 YYEKEE (reference sequence). The V gene end was trimmed by 2 bases and the J gene end by 5 bases; junction bases not matched to a gene: 7. For the CDR3, the DNA is TGTGCCAGCAGCTTTGGTCAGGGGGTGGACAATGAGCAGTTCTTC. Amino acid sequence: CASSFGQGVDNEQFF.

The V and J genes are TRBV30 and TRBJ1-6; 8 nucleotides align to TRBD1. Germline V gives CDR1 GTSNPN, CDR2 SVGIG (reference sequence). CDR3 length: 13 residues. V lost 1 base to trimming and J lost 7 bases; unmatched junction nucleotides: 0. As DNA, the CDR3 is TGTGCCTGGAGTGACAGGGGGAATTCACCCCTCCACTTT. Its translation: CAWSDRGNSPLHF. The variable domain in full, completed from reference TRBV30 and TRBJ1-6, reads SQTIHQWPATLVQPVGSPLSLECTVEGTSNPNLYWYRQAAGRGLQLLFYSVGIGQISSEVPQNLSASRPQDRQFILSSKKLLLSDSGFYLCAWSDRGNSPLHFGNGTRLTVT.

This clone has just a few counts. The chain couples TRBV5-1 to TRBJ2-1, with 11 bases lining up with TRBD2. The V segment lost 1 base and the J segment 4 bases; nucleotides outside the gene matches: 7. CDR1 SGHRS and CDR2 YFSETQ come from the germline V gene. CDR3 length: 17 residues. As DNA, the CDR3 is TGCGCCAGCAGCTTGAATAGCGGGGGGGCCCCTTACAATGAGCAGTTCTTC. Its translation is CASSLNSGGAPYNEQFF.

V and J are TRBV6-4 and TRBJ2-6, with 9 bases lining up with TRBD1. Germline loops: CDR1 MRHNA, CDR2 SNTAGT. The CDR3 is made up of 14 amino acids. After removal of 6 bases from V and 12 bases from J, the junction contained 9 bases not matched to a gene. The CDR3 is CASSATGQGSVLTF. The DNA for the CDR3 is TGTGCCAGCAGCGCCACGGGACAGGGCAGCGTCCTGACTTTC.

This sequence joins TRBV30 and TRBJ2-5; a weak D match, TRBD1 (6 bases). Per germline, CDR1 GTSNPN and CDR2 SVGIG (reference sequence). This CDR3 has 13 residues. V dropped 2 bases and J dropped 1 base, with 8 bases sitting between them. The CDR3 coding sequence is TGTGCCTGGAGTCACAGGGCCCAAGAGACCCAGTACTTC. Amino acid sequence: CAWSHRAQETQYF. Filled out from reference TRBV30 and TRBJ2-5, the complete variable domain reads SQTIHQWPATLVQPVGSPLSLECTVEGTSNPNLYWYRQAAGRGLQLLFYSVGIGQISSEVPQNLSASRPQDRQFILSSKKLLLSDSGFYLCAWSHRAQETQYFGPGTRLLVL.

The chain uses TRBV6-1 and TRBJ2-1; maybe TRBD1 (5 bases). CDR1 and CDR2 from the germline V gene are MNHNS and SASEGT. Between the trimmed V and J ends, which lost 6 bases and 5 bases, there was a span of 14 bases. The CDR3 spans 14 residues. In DNA, the CDR3 is TGTGCCAGCAGGGCCGACAGAGGCCACAATGAGCAGTTCTTC. Its protein is CASRADRGHNEQFF.

This chain uses TRBV5-1 with TRBJ2-5, with D maybe TRBD1 (6 bases). CDR3 length: 15 amino acids. V shed 4 bases and J shed 2 bases, with 15 bases lying between them. Germline assignment: CDR1 SGHRS and CDR2 YFSETQ. The CDR3 coding sequence is TGCGCCAGCAGCGATCTCGGACAGCCTCAAGAGACCCAGTACTTC. Translation: CASSDLGQPQETQYF.

The V and J genes are TRBV30 and TRBJ1-5, with 10 bases lining up with TRBD1. This CDR3 comprises 18 residues. Germline loops: CDR1 GTSNPN, CDR2 SVGIG (reference sequence). V dropped 1 base and J dropped 3; count of bases not matched to a gene: 12. The CDR3 here is CAWSEQVLGTGDNQPQHF. The CDR3 nucleotides are TGTGCCTGGAGTGAACAGGTGTTGGGGACAGGGGACAATCAGCCCCAGCATTTT.

The chain carries TRBV19 and TRBJ1-5; 11 positions match TRBD1. Looked up from germline, CDR1 is LNHDA and CDR2 is SQIVND (reference sequence). V was pared by 5 bases and J by 4 bases, with 7 bases of the junction left unmatched. CDR3 size: 16 residues. CDR3 nucleotide sequence: TGTGCCAGTAGTGGCGGGACAGGGGGACTTAATCAGCCCCAGCATTTT. Encoded protein: CASSGGTGGLNQPQHF.

A single count supports this clone. The junction shows a germline mismatch at one end, possibly a read error. The chain links TRBV11-2 to TRBJ2-7; the match to TRBD2 covers 7 bases. There are 17 residues in the CDR3. In germline, CDR1 is SGHAT, CDR2 FQNNGV. CDR3 bases: TGTGCCAGCAGCTTAACAATCCCAGCGGGACCTGCCTACGAGCAGCACTTC. This codes for CASSLTIPAGPAYEQHF.

This clone was observed a single time. The chain is built from TRBV9 and TRBJ1-4; 11 nucleotides match TRBD1. The CDR3 loop spans 18 amino acids. V gave up 3 bases and J gave up 1 base; unmatched junction bases: 8. The germline V gene encodes CDR1 SGDLS and CDR2 YYNGEE. This chain's CDR3 is CASSAPGQGVRTNEKLFF. DNA for the CDR3: TGTGCCAGCAGCGCCCCGGGACAGGGGGTTCGAACTAATGAAAAACTGTTTTTT.